These 2 T cell receptor beta chains were all obtained from the same sample, sequenced in a study of shared clonotypes between healthy human individuals (dated by TCRdb to 2018 to 2021). Library prep was done by the immunoSEQ multiplex PCR assay. TCRdb stores this immuneACCESS table with in-frame sequences only. Part of the clones is absent; in the studies checked, under half of the shortfall reflects unresolved V genes, and no reason is known for the rest. The sample table lists some 1.4 million clones, roughly 96% of them with a count of one. The biggest ten clones account for about 1% of the sample. Material for sequencing was naive CD4+ T cells sorted from blood. The sample's cell subset or site label, in plain terms: CD45RA+ positively selected. These receptors were collected from a man aged 25 to 45 in good health.

The CDR3 coding sequence is TGTGCCAGCAGCCTAGCGGGGGACTACAATGAGCAGTTCTTC. It is translated as CASSLAGDYNEQFF. The chain is built from TRBV28 and TRBJ2-1; 10 nucleotides agree with TRBD2. The germline V gene encodes CDR1 MDHEN and CDR2 SYDVKM. The CDR3 is 14 amino acids. After removal of 6 bases from V and 3 bases from J, the junction contained 2 bases not matched to a gene.

The chain combines TRBV28 with TRBJ1-1; no definite D call. CDR3 length: 17 amino acids. Germline V CDR1 and CDR2: MDHEN, SYDVKM. V was trimmed by 4 bases and J by 1 base, leaving 19 bases between them. For the CDR3, the DNA is TGTGCCAGCAGTTCCGACAAGGGATTAAGAGGGAACACTGAAGCTTTCTTT. This encodes CASSSDKGLRGNTEAFF.